The rows below give T cell receptor beta chains drawn from one sample of a study of blood T cell repertoires in COVID-19. Here immunoSEQ multiplex PCR was the method, and the copy in TCRdb shows in-frame clones only, minus some. Of 150,000 to 200,000 clones in the sample, approximately 90% are singletons; the top ten hold around 4.8%. Sequencing used peripheral blood. These receptors were taken from a human donor in a cohort sampled during active COVID-19. CDR3s include the opening cysteine and the closing phenylalanine or tryptophan. D genes are given only for firm matches. Only part of the rows carry a size: once, few, many, or a class if the clone is expanded.

J,D,size,V,DNA,CDR3
TRBJ1-1,TRBD1,-,TRBV5-1,TGCGCCAGCAGCTTTACCGGGACAGGGAACACTGAAGCTTTCTTT,CASSFTGTGNTEAFF
TRBJ2-3,-,-,TRBV5-1,TGCGCCAGCAGCCCTGGCGGGACCAACCAAGATACGCAGTATTTT,CASSPGGTNQDTQYF
TRBJ2-2,TRBD1,-,TRBV5-4,TGTGCCAGCAGGCAGGACAGGGCCGTCGGGGAGCTGTTTTTT,CASRQDRAVGELFF
TRBJ2-1,TRBD2,-,TRBV20-1,TGCAGTGCTGGTGAGGGACTAGCGGCCTACAATGAGCAGTTCTTC,CSAGEGLAAYNEQFF
TRBJ1-1,TRBD1,-,TRBV5-1,TGCGCCAGCAGCTTGGGGGGGACAGCCGGGAACACTGAAGCTTTCTTT,CASSLGGTAGNTEAFF
TRBJ2-7,-,-,TRBV21-1,TGTGCCAGCAGCAAAAAGGGGGGGTGGTACTACGAGCAGTACTTC,CASSKKGGWYYEQYF
TRBJ2-7,TRBD2,few,TRBV2,TGTGCCAAGGGCGGGAGGGCCTACGAGCAGTACTTC,CAKGGRAYEQYF
TRBJ2-5,-,-,TRBV18,TGTGCCAGCTCACCACCGACGGGCCAAGAGACCCAGTACTTC,CASSPPTGQETQYF
TRBJ2-7,TRBD1,few,TRBV6-5,TGTGCCAGCAGTTACTCTCACAGGGGCGACTACGAGCAGTACTTC,CASSYSHRGDYEQYF
TRBJ2-7,-,-,TRBV27,TGTGCCAGCAGTTTAGGGGCCGCAGGGGAATTCTACGAGCAGTACTTC,CASSLGAAGEFYEQYF
TRBJ2-7,-,once,TRBV7-2,TGTGCCAGCAGCCTACAAACAGGGCCCTACGAGCAGTACTTC,CASSLQTGPYEQYF
TRBJ2-3,-,-,TRBV20-1,TGCAGTGCTAGTTTTTCTAGCACAGATACGCAGTATTTT,CSASFSSTDTQYF
TRBJ2-7,TRBD2,few,TRBV27,TGTGCCAGCAGTTTTTCCGGGAGGGCCTACGAGCAGTACTTC,CASSFSGRAYEQYF
TRBJ1-3,-,-,TRBV5-8,TGTGCCAGCAGCTCGTACCTGGAGTTCCCCTCTGGAAACACCATATATTTT,CASSSYLEFPSGNTIYF
TRBJ2-1,-,-,TRBV7-2,TGTGCCAGCAGCTCCCTTAATGAGCAGTTCTTC,CASSSLNEQFF
TRBJ1-1,-,-,TRBV27,TGTGCCAGCAACCTCAGGGGGAACACTGAAGCTTTCTTT,CASNLRGNTEAFF
TRBJ1-1,-,few,TRBV29-1,TGCAGCGTTGAAGTGGGGCTCACTGAAGCTTTCTTT,CSVEVGLTEAFF
TRBJ1-2,-,once,TRBV30,TGTGCCTGGACCTCTGAAGAGGTCCCTTATGGCTACACCTTC,CAWTSEEVPYGYTF
TRBJ1-2,TRBD1,-,TRBV6-5,TGTGCCAGCAGAGGGGACAGGGGTAGCAATTGGGGCTACACCTTC,CASRGDRGSNWGYTF
TRBJ1-4,TRBD1,-,TRBV11-2,TGTGCCAGCAGCCTAGGTCGGGGACAGGGTAATGAAAAACTGTTTTTT,CASSLGRGQGNEKLFF
TRBJ2-5,-,-,TRBV6-5,TGTGCCAGCAGCGCGTTCGGGGATGGGCGGGAGACCCAGTACTTC,CASSAFGDGRETQYF
TRBJ1-5,-,-,TRBV6-5,TGTGCCAGCAGTCCGGGGGTTTCGGGTCAGCCCCAGCATTTT,CASSPGVSGQPQHF
TRBJ2-5,-,-,TRBV27,TGTGCCAGCAGCCAGGGGTCCCAAGAGACCCAGTACTTC,CASSQGSQETQYF
TRBJ1-2,-,-,TRBV6-5,TGTGCCAGCACATCAGGGGTCGTTAACTATGGCTACACCTTC,CASTSGVVNYGYTF
TRBJ1-2,-,-,TRBV27,TGTGCCAGCAGTTCTTCCATCCCGACAGCAGCCGTTGGCGGCTACACCTTC,CASSSSIPTAAVGGYTF
TRBJ2-3,-,once,TRBV7-9,TGTGCCAGCAGCCTCGGACTTGTCACAGATACGCAGTATTTT,CASSLGLVTDTQYF
TRBJ1-5,-,-,TRBV4-1,TGCGCCAGCAGCCAAGATTTCGCAGCACGGGTCCCCAATCAGCCCCAGCATTTT,CASSQDFAARVPNQPQHF
TRBJ2-7,-,few,TRBV7-2,TGTGCCAGCAGCCCGCGGGGCTTCAGCTCCTACGAGCAGTACTTC,CASSPRGFSSYEQYF
TRBJ1-2,-,-,TRBV19,TGTGCCAGTAGTACTAACAGGGATATTAACTATGGCTACACCTTC,CASSTNRDINYGYTF
TRBJ2-5,TRBD1,-,TRBV4-1,TGCGCCAGCAGCCAAGATGGACAGGGGGCTTTTTTAGAGACCCAGTACTTC,CASSQDGQGAFLETQYF
TRBJ2-7,-,-,TRBV4-3,TGCGCCAGCAGCCAAGACATCAGCTACGAGCAGTACTTC,CASSQDISYEQYF
TRBJ1-2,-,-,TRBV7-9,TGTGCCAGCAGCCCGCCTGGGGCCCGTCATGGCTACACCTTC,CASSPPGARHGYTF
TRBJ2-3,TRBD2,-,TRBV5-1,TGCGCCAGCAGCCCCGAGACTAGCGGGGGGGGGACGGATACGCAGTATTTT,CASSPETSGGGTDTQYF
TRBJ1-1,-,-,TRBV3-1/TRBV3-2,TGTGCCAGCAGCCATTGGGGGCGCAGGGACACTGAAGCTTTCTTT,CASSHWGRRDTEAFF
TRBJ2-5,-,-,TRBV6-2/TRBV6-3,TGTGCCAGCAGTTACTGGGCCAGTAAAGAGACCCAGTACTTC,CASSYWASKETQYF
TRBJ2-6,-,-,TRBV13,TGTGCCAGCAGCAACGTTGCGTCGTATGCTGGGGCCAACGTCCTGACTTTC,CASSNVASYAGANVLTF
TRBJ1-3,-,-,TRBV7-9,TGTGCCAGCAGCTTAGAGGACAGTGTGGGAAACACCATATATTTT,CASSLEDSVGNTIYF
TRBJ2-6,TRBD2,-,TRBV19,TGTGCCAGTAGTGTCAGGGGACTAGCAGGGGCCAACGTCCTGACTTTC,CASSVRGLAGANVLTF
TRBJ1-6,-,-,TRBV28,TGTGCCAGCAGTTTGGGCTCACCCCTCCACTTT,CASSLGSPLHF